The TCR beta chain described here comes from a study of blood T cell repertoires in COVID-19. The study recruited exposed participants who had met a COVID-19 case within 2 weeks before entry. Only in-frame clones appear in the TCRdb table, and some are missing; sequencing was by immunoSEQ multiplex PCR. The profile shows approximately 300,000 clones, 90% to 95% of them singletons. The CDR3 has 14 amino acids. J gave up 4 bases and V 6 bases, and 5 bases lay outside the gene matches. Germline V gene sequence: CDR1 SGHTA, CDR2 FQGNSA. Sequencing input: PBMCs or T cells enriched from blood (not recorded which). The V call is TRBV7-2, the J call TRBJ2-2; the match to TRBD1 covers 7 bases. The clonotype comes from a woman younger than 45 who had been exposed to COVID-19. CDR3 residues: CASSPDRPTGELFF. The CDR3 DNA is TGTGCCAGCAGTCCGGACAGGCCCACCGGGGAGCTGTTTTTT.